The clone carrying this TCR beta chain has at least ten counts. What it recognizes is unknown. This specimen belongs to a study of spatial heterogeneity in lung cancer. TCRdb ran MiXCR on the 5' RACE reads and lists one entry per CDR3 protein. The table shows about 18,000 distinct CDR3 sequences, with around 6.5% occurring only once. CDR3 length: 18 amino acids. The V gene end was trimmed by 0 bases and the J gene end by 0 bases; junction bases not matched to a gene: 7. Overall study findings and caveats: For expanded intratumoral alpha and beta TCRs, counts tracked tumor mutation counts.

Time point defined: sample taken at primary tumor resection. The donors were fewer than 80 patients with non-small cell lung cancer that was early-stage and untreated. The source of this sequence is a female donor with early-stage non-small cell lung cancer. The chain employs TRBV23-1 and TRBJ1-5, with 8 bases aligning to TRBD1. TRBV23-1 is classed as an ORF, of uncertain function. The source was lung tumor tissue, collected at surgery. CDR3 DNA sequence: TGCGCCAGCAGTCAATCGACAGGGGCTGGGAATAGCAATCAGCCCCAGCATTTT. Translation: CASSQSTGAGNSNQPQHF.